This passage covers 17 T cell receptor beta chains from one sample sequenced in a study of shared clonotypes between healthy human individuals. This table comes from immunoSEQ multiplex PCR, and its TCRdb copy is limited to in-frame clones, with some not included. The sample carries under 1,100,000 clones, about 75% recorded once. Sequencing input: memory CD4+ T cells sorted from blood. Regarding subset: CD45RA-negative fraction. These receptor sequences come from a man aged 18 to 29 in good health.

The chain carries TRBV10-3 and TRBJ1-5; D is unresolved. The CDR3 length is 14 residues. Germline CDR1 ENHRY, CDR2 SYGVKD. V gave up 11 bases and J gave up 2 bases, with 16 bases separating them. The CDR3 is CASQGETGNQPQHF. In DNA, the CDR3 is TGTGCCTCCCAAGGAGAGACTGGCAATCAGCCCCAGCATTTT.

The rearrangement uses TRBV30 and TRBJ1-6; D remains ambiguous. Germline V gives CDR1 GTSNPN, CDR2 SVGIG (reference sequence). The CDR3 has 15 residues. Deletions cut 4 bases from V and 7 bases from J, with 17 bases between. The CDR3 protein is CAWTPGRGLNSPLHF. For the CDR3, the DNA is TGTGCCTGGACGCCGGGCCGGGGTCTAAATTCACCCCTCCACTTT. Using reference TRBV30 and TRBJ1-6 for the parts outside the CDR3, the full variable domain is SQTIHQWPATLVQPVGSPLSLECTVEGTSNPNLYWYRQAAGRGLQLLFYSVGIGQISSEVPQNLSASRPQDRQFILSSKKLLLSDSGFYLCAWTPGRGLNSPLHFGNGTRLTVT.

This clone turned up a few times. This chain joins TRBV5-6 and TRBJ2-5; perhaps TRBD2 as D (6 bases). Per germline, CDR1 SGHDT and CDR2 YYEEEE. This CDR3 is built from 16 residues. Trimming took off 5 bases at V and 4 bases at J, with 21 bases between the two ends. CDR3: CASSSLGTSSLETQYF. CDR3 coding DNA: TGTGCCAGCAGTTCCCTCGGGACTTCCTCATTAGAGACCCAGTACTTC. The variable domain in full, completed from reference TRBV5-6 and TRBJ2-5, reads DAGVTQSPTHLIKTRGQQVTLRCSPKSGHDTVSWYQQALGQGPQFIFQYYEEEERQRGNFPDRFSGHQFPNYSSELNVNALLLGDSALYLCASSSLGTSSLETQYFGPGTRLLVL.

Remarks on this clone: The identical CDR3 is also encoded by other nucleotide sequences in the sample. The genes are TRBV5-6 and TRBJ1-2; D ambiguous. Germline lookup yields CDR1 SGHDT and CDR2 YYEEEE. The CDR3 is made up of 12 amino acids. V was cut by 2 bases and J by 6 bases, with 8 bases left in between. The CDR3 loop is CASSFLRDGYTF. CDR3 in DNA: TGTGCCAGCAGCTTCCTACGGGATGGCTACACCTTC.

Here the CDR3 DNA reads TGTGCCAGCAGCCCCCAGACGGGTACCGGGGAGCTGTTTTTT. It is translated as CASSPQTGTGELFF. The chain has TRBV9 and TRBJ2-2; D ambiguous. Germline CDR1 and CDR2: SGDLS and YYNGEE. The germline V and J ends were trimmed by 4 bases and 5 bases, with 12 bases remaining between them. This CDR3 has 14 residues.

This clone appeared a few times. The chain's CDR3 is CASSSARTGGSSTGANVLTF. The CDR3 DNA is TGTGCCAGCAGCTCGGCCAGGACAGGGGGTTCGTCGACTGGGGCCAACGTCCTGACTTTC. The genes are TRBV7-6 and TRBJ2-6, with TRBD1 matching 10 bases. The V segment lost 4 bases and the J segment 2 bases; nucleotides outside the gene matches: 14. The germline CDR1 and CDR2 sequences are SGHVS and FNYEAQ. This CDR3 spans 20 amino acids.

The CDR3 DNA follows: TGTGCCTGGAGTGTTGCGGGGGGGAACATTCAGTACTTC. It codes for CAWSVAGGNIQYF. The chain has TRBV30 and TRBJ2-4; TRBD2 matches 9 bases. V was clipped by 0 bases and J by 7 bases; unmatched bases: 1. CDR1 and CDR2 from the germline V gene are GTSNPN and SVGIG (reference sequence). The CDR3 runs 13 residues.

The rearrangement joins TRBV5-8 to TRBJ2-5; D is unresolved. Germline V CDR1 and CDR2: SGHTS, YDEGEE. The CDR3 is made up of 12 amino acids. V lost 2 bases to trimming and J lost 5 bases, with 7 bases between them. CDR3 in amino acids: CASSFSVETQYF. The CDR3 nucleotides are TGTGCCAGCAGCTTCTCTGTGGAGACCCAGTACTTC.

The gene calls are TRBV29-1 and TRBJ1-1, with 9 bases that match TRBD1. The CDR3 is made up of 13 amino acids. V was pared by 5 bases and J by 5 bases, with 6 bases of the junction left unmatched. CDR1 is SQVTM, CDR2 ANQGSEA, per germline. The CDR3 region has the DNA TGCAGCGTTACAGGGGGCGCGGGGACTGAAGCTTTCTTT. It yields the protein CSVTGGAGTEAFF.

The J gene is TRBJ2-2, the V gene TRBV19, with D perhaps TRBD1 (5 bases). Germline CDR1 LNHDA, CDR2 SQIVND (reference sequence). V lost 10 bases to trimming and J lost 6 bases, with 15 bases between them. This CDR3 is 13 amino acids long. The CDR3 nucleotides read TGTGCCACCAATCCAGGGTTCCCCGGGGAGCTGTTTTTT. Its translation: CATNPGFPGELFF.

The rearrangement joins TRBV18 to TRBJ1-2; D is uncertain. The V end was cut by 3 bases, the J end by 0 bases, with 14 bases between. The CDR3 has 16 residues. The germline V gene has CDR1 KGHSH and CDR2 LQKENI. Written as DNA, the CDR3 is TGTGCCAGCTCACCCTCCACGGTCATAGCTAACTATGGCTACACCTTC. The encoded protein is CASSPSTVIANYGYTF. The full variable domain, completed using reference TRBV18 and TRBJ1-2, is NAGVMQNPRHLVRRRGQEARLRCSPMKGHSHVYWYRQLPEEGLKFMVYLQKENIIDESGMPKERFSAEFPKEGPSILRIQQVVRGDSAAYFCASSPSTVIANYGYTFGSGTRLTVV.

This rearrangement joins TRBV2 to TRBJ2-7; D might be TRBD1 or TRBD2, each matching 5 bases. The CDR3 length is 16 residues. Germline CDR1 is SNHLY and CDR2 is FYNNEI. V was cut by 7 bases and J by 3 bases, with 22 bases left in between. The CDR3 region is CASNSPYGTDLYEQYF. CDR3 DNA: TGTGCCAGCAATTCCCCCTATGGGACGGATCTCTACGAGCAGTACTTC.

The rearrangement links TRBV5-5 to TRBJ2-7, with a tentative D call TRBD1 (6 bases). The V end was cut by 5 bases, the J end by 1 base, with 13 bases between. The CDR3 has 14 residues. Germline CDR1 and CDR2: SGHKS and YYEKEE (reference sequence). The CDR3 DNA reads TGTGCCAGCAGTCGTTCCGGACAGTCCTACGAGCAGTACTTC. It is translated as CASSRSGQSYEQYF.

The V and J genes are TRBV7-2 and TRBJ1-1, with D perhaps TRBD1 (6 bases). Germline V CDR1 and CDR2: SGHTA, FQGNSA. Trimming took off 5 bases at V and 1 base at J, with 14 bases between the two ends. This CDR3 has 15 residues. This chain's CDR3 is CASSPWGRANTEAFF. The CDR3 nucleotides are TGTGCCAGCAGCCCATGGGGGCGGGCGAACACTGAAGCTTTCTTT.

This chain joins TRBV15 and TRBJ1-4; 9 bases agree with TRBD1. The V gene's germline CDR1 is LNHNV and CDR2 YYDKDF (reference sequence). CDR3 length: 15 residues. The V gene end was trimmed by 6 bases and the J gene end by 2 bases; junction bases not matched to a gene: 4. CDR3 nucleotide sequence: TGTGCCACCAGGACACAGGGGGCGACTAATGAAAAACTGTTTTTT. It specifies CATRTQGATNEKLFF.

The rearrangement links TRBV5-4 to TRBJ1-1; no firm D call. Germline V lookup: CDR1 SGHNT, CDR2 YYREEE (reference sequence). The V end lost 1 base, the J end lost 1 base, and 11 bases lay between the germline ends. The CDR3 loop spans 15 amino acids. CDR3 loop: CASSLYISGNTEAFF. The CDR3 DNA reads TGTGCCAGCAGCTTGTATATATCAGGGAACACTGAAGCTTTCTTT. Supplemented by reference TRBV5-4 and TRBJ1-1, the full variable domain reads ETGVTQSPTHLIKTRGQQVTLRCSSQSGHNTVSWYQQALGQGPQFIFQYYREEENGRGNFPPRFSGLQFPNYSSELNVNALELDDSALYLCASSLYISGNTEAFFGQGTRLTVV.

V and J are TRBV13 and TRBJ1-4; perhaps TRBD1 as D (6 bases). Per germline, CDR1 PRHDT and CDR2 FYEKMQ (reference sequence). This CDR3 comprises 15 residues. Trimming removed 0 bases from V and 8 bases from J, with 13 bases in between. The CDR3 coding sequence is TGTGCCAGCAGCTTAGGCTCAGGGGTGGGAGAAAAACTGTTTTTT. Amino acids: CASSLGSGVGEKLFF.